The subject of this entry is one T cell receptor (beta chain). As processed by the authors: Nucleated cell number was recorded as an estimate derived from reference gene primer amplification. The table came from immunoSEQ multiplex PCR; TCRdb's copy has only in-frame clones and leaves some out. V and J calls and clone size are given by that table; D and trimming were obtained from the DNA. The table records fewer than 85,000 clones, 90% of them present only once. The data are from a study of blood T cell repertoires in COVID-19. Study-level information: The study drew acute and convalescent COVID-19 samples from the United States, Italy and Spain. Nucleic acid was either cDNA or gDNA, and it came from T cells, B-cell-depleted T cells, or PBMCs.

The specimen sequenced was peripheral blood. This sequence was found in a woman aged 45-65 years in a cohort sampled during active COVID-19.

The CDR3 DNA reads TGTGCCAGCAGAATATTTGGGACTTCTTACACCGGGGAGCTGTTTTTT. It is translated as CASRIFGTSYTGELFF. The J gene is TRBJ2-2, the V gene TRBV3-1 (or the pseudogene TRBV3-2); D is perhaps TRBD2 (6 bases). Trimming took 6 bases from V and 3 from J, leaving 17 bases between them. The CDR3 loop spans 16 amino acids. CDR1 LGHDT and CDR2 YNNKEL come from the germline V gene (reference sequence).